A selection of T cell receptor beta chains follows, all from one sample in a study of radiation and T cells in renal cell carcinoma. Measured with immunoSEQ multiplex PCR; TCRdb has only the in-frame clones, and not every one. The sample shows roughly 130,000 clones, more than 70% of them seen only once. Material: blood, obtained from a patient whose treatment included radiotherapy and nephrectomy. Receptor source: a woman between 45 and 65 years old with renal cell carcinoma. Both conserved end residues are part of each CDR3. The order of the fields is CDR3 protein, CDR3 DNA, clone size, D gene, J gene, CDR3 length, V gene. A D gene is named only where the DNA matches it firmly. Clone size is shown for a subset of rows, as once, few, many or a class of expanded clone.

CDR3 protein: CAISEFGSSNQPQHF
CDR3 DNA: TGTGCCATCAGTGAGTTCGGCAGTAGTAATCAGCCCCAGCATTTT
clone size: NA
D gene: NA
J gene: TRBJ1-5
CDR3 length: 15
V gene: TRBV10-3

CDR3 protein: CASSYRDRETQYF
CDR3 DNA: TGCGCCAGCAGCTACAGGGACAGGGAGACCCAGTACTTC
clone size: NA
D gene: TRBD1
J gene: TRBJ2-5
CDR3 length: 13
V gene: TRBV4-1

CDR3 protein: CSVMTGSNEKLFF
CDR3 DNA: TGCAGCGTTATGACAGGGTCTAATGAAAAACTGTTTTTT
clone size: NA
D gene: TRBD1
J gene: TRBJ1-4
CDR3 length: 13
V gene: TRBV29-1

CDR3 protein: CAYSSGVGTEAFF
CDR3 DNA: TGTGCCTACTCCTCCGGGGTGGGCACTGAAGCTTTCTTT
clone size: NA
D gene: NA
J gene: TRBJ1-1
CDR3 length: 13
V gene: TRBV6-1

CDR3 protein: CASSEFGNQPQHF
CDR3 DNA: TGTGCCAGCAGTGAATTCGGGAATCAGCCCCAGCATTTT
clone size: NA
D gene: NA
J gene: TRBJ1-5
CDR3 length: 13
V gene: TRBV6-1

CDR3 protein: CASSPREGYGYTF
CDR3 DNA: TGTGCCAGCAGTCCCAGGGAGGGGTATGGCTACACCTTC
clone size: NA
D gene: NA
J gene: TRBJ1-2
CDR3 length: 13
V gene: TRBV6-5

CDR3 protein: CASRESGDTQYF
CDR3 DNA: TGTGCCAGCAGGGAAAGTGGGGATACGCAGTATTTT
clone size: once
D gene: NA
J gene: TRBJ2-3
CDR3 length: 12
V gene: TRBV7-2

CDR3 protein: CASSWRQADYEQYF
CDR3 DNA: TGCGCCAGCAGCTGGAGACAGGCGGACTACGAGCAGTACTTC
clone size: NA
D gene: NA
J gene: TRBJ2-7
CDR3 length: 14
V gene: TRBV5-1

CDR3 protein: CSVARQGTGELFF
CDR3 DNA: TGCAGCGTTGCACGACAGGGTACCGGGGAGCTGTTTTTT
clone size: NA
D gene: TRBD1
J gene: TRBJ2-2
CDR3 length: 13
V gene: TRBV29-1

CDR3 protein: CASIAEVLQGRGYTF
CDR3 DNA: TGTGCCAGCATCGCAGAGGTACTACAGGGAAGGGGCTACACCTTC
clone size: NA
D gene: NA
J gene: TRBJ1-2
CDR3 length: 15
V gene: TRBV7-2

CDR3 protein: CASSEAPTLNTEAFF
CDR3 DNA: TGTGCCAGCAGTGAAGCGCCCACCTTGAACACTGAAGCTTTCTTT
clone size: NA
D gene: NA
J gene: TRBJ1-1
CDR3 length: 15
V gene: TRBV2

CDR3 protein: CASSLAGDIEAFF
CDR3 DNA: TGCGCCAGCAGCTTGGCCGGAGACATTGAAGCTTTCTTT
clone size: NA
D gene: NA
J gene: TRBJ1-1
CDR3 length: 13
V gene: TRBV5-1

CDR3 protein: CASSPRLTDTQYF
CDR3 DNA: TGTGCCAGCTCACCACGACTCACAGATACGCAGTATTTT
clone size: NA
D gene: NA
J gene: TRBJ2-3
CDR3 length: 13
V gene: TRBV18

CDR3 protein: CASSGGLYRYGYTF
CDR3 DNA: TGTGCCAGCAGTGGGGGCCTGTACCGCTATGGCTACACCTTC
clone size: NA
D gene: NA
J gene: TRBJ1-2
CDR3 length: 14
V gene: TRBV6-1

CDR3 protein: CASGLVSSKGGFHEQYF
CDR3 DNA: TGTGCTAGTGGTTTGGTAAGTTCCAAAGGGGGCTTCCACGAGCAGTACTTC
clone size: NA
D gene: TRBD1
J gene: TRBJ2-7
CDR3 length: 17
V gene: TRBV12-5

CDR3 protein: CATSRDKGASNQPQHF
CDR3 DNA: TGTGCCACCAGCAGAGATAAAGGGGCTAGCAATCAGCCCCAGCATTTT
clone size: NA
D gene: NA
J gene: TRBJ1-5
CDR3 length: 16
V gene: TRBV15

CDR3 protein: CASSLDRATTDTQYF
CDR3 DNA: TGTGCCAGCAGCTTGGATAGAGCTACCACAGATACGCAGTATTTT
clone size: NA
D gene: NA
J gene: TRBJ2-3
CDR3 length: 15
V gene: TRBV5-4